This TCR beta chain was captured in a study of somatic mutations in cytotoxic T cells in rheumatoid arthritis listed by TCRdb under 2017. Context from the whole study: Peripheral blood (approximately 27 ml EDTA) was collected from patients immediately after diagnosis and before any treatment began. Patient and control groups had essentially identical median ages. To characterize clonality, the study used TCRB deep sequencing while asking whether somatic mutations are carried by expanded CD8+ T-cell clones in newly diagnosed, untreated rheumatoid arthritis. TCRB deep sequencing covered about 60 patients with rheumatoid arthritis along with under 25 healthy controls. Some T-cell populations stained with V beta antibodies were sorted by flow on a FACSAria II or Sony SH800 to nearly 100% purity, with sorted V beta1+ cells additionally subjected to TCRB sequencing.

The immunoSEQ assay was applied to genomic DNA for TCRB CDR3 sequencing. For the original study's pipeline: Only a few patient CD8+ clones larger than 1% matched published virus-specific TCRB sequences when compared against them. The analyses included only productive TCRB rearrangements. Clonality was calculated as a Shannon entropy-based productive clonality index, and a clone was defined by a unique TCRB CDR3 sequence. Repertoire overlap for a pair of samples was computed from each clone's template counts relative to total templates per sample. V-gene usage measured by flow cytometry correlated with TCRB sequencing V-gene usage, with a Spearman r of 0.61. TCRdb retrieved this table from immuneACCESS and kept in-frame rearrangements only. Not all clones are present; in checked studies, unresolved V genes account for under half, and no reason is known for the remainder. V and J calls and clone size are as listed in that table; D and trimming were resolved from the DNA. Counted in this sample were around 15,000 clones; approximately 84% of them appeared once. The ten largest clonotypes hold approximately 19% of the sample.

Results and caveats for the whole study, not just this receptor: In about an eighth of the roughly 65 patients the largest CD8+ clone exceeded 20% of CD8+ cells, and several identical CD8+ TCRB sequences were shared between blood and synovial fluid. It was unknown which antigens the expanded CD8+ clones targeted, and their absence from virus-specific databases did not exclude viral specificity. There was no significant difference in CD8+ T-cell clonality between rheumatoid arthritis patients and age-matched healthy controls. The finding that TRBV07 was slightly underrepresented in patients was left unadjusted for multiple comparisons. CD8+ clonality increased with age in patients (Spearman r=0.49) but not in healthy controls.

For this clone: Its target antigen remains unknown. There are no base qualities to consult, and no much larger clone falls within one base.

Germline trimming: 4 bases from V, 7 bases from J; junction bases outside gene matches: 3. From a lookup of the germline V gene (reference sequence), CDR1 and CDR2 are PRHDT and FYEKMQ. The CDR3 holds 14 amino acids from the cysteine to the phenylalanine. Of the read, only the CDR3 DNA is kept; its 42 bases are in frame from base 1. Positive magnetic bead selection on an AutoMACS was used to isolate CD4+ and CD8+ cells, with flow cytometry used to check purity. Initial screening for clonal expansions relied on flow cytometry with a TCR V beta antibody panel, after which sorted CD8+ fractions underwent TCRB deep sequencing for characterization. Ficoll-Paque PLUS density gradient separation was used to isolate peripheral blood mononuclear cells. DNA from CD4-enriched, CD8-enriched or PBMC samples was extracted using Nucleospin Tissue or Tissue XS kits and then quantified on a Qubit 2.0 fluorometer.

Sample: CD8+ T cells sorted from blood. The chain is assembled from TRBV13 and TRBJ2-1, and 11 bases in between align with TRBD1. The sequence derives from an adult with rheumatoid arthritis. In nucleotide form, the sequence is TGTGCCAGCAGCTCCCGGGACAGGGGGAATGAGCAGTTCTTC. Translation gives CASSSRDRGNEQFF.